Listed below are T cell receptor beta chains from one sample, sequenced in a study of beta chain features in type 1 diabetes. The protocol was immunoSEQ multiplex PCR, while the TCRdb copy is restricted to in-frame clones and leaves out a portion. The sample yields under 350,000 clones, around 25% seen once. Sequences were obtained from naive CD4+ T cells from blood. The receptors were sampled from a woman aged 25-40 years with type 1 diabetes. Both conserved end residues are part of each CDR3. The order of the fields is clone size, D gene, J gene, V gene, CDR3 length, CDR3 protein, CDR3 DNA. The D gene is left open where the match is weak. The size field is filled for only some rows; it gives once, few, many or a size class.

few | - | TRBJ2-3 | TRBV2 | 14 | CASRSAGGTDTQYF | TGTGCCAGCAGAAGCGCAGGGGGCACAGATACGCAGTATTTT
few | TRBD2 | TRBJ2-7 | TRBV28 | 14 | CASSLLAGDGEQYF | TGTGCCAGCAGTTTACTAGCGGGTGATGGGGAGCAGTACTTC
- | TRBD2 | TRBJ2-2 | TRBV7-9 | 16 | CASSLGETSVTGELFF | TGTGCCAGCAGCTTAGGGGAGACTAGCGTCACCGGGGAGCTGTTTTTT
few | - | TRBJ2-1 | TRBV30 | 14 | CAWTPESSYNEQFF | TGTGCCTGGACACCCGAGAGCTCCTACAATGAGCAGTTCTTC
- | TRBD1 | TRBJ2-5 | TRBV7-9 | 14 | CASSAGQGTETQYF | TGTGCCAGCAGCGCGGGACAGGGGACGGAGACCCAGTACTTC
few | - | TRBJ2-7 | TRBV29-1 | 15 | CSVEGLRERGYEQYF | TGCAGCGTTGAAGGGTTACGGGAAAGAGGTTACGAGCAGTACTTC
- | - | TRBJ2-7 | TRBV20-1 | 11 | CSARWGDEQYF | TGCAGTGCTAGGTGGGGGGACGAGCAGTACTTC
few | - | TRBJ1-1 | TRBV29-1 | 12 | CSVEAADTEAFF | TGCAGCGTTGAAGCCGCAGACACTGAAGCTTTCTTT
- | TRBD2 | TRBJ2-3 | TRBV7-2 | 15 | CASSLGLAGVDTQYF | TGTGCCAGCAGCTTAGGACTAGCGGGAGTAGATACGCAGTATTTT
- | TRBD2 | TRBJ2-5 | TRBV7-9 | 17 | CASSPQGTSGHQETQYF | TGTGCCAGCAGCCCACAAGGGACTAGCGGCCACCAAGAGACCCAGTACTTC
few | TRBD2 | TRBJ2-7 | TRBV27 | 15 | CASRGSGVLSYEQYF | TGTGCCAGCAGGGGTAGCGGGGTCCTTTCCTACGAGCAGTACTTC
few | TRBD2 | TRBJ2-5 | TRBV11-2 | 14 | CASTPSGFQETQYF | TGTGCCAGCACCCCTAGCGGGTTTCAAGAGACCCAGTACTTC
- | - | TRBJ2-2 | TRBV7-9 | 14 | CASSLALPTGELFF | TGTGCCAGCAGCTTAGCACTCCCTACCGGGGAGCTGTTTTTT
few | TRBD2 | TRBJ2-1 | TRBV7-8 | 16 | CASRRLAGESYNEQFF | TGTGCCAGCCGAAGACTAGCGGGAGAGTCCTACAATGAGCAGTTCTTC
few | TRBD1 | TRBJ2-7 | TRBV5-6 | 16 | CASSFPSGTGIYEQYF | TGTGCCAGCAGCTTCCCCTCCGGGACAGGGATCTACGAGCAGTACTTC
- | - | TRBJ1-1 | TRBV5-6 | 17 | CASSLPISGLANTEAFF | TGTGCCAGCAGCTTGCCTATCTCGGGGTTGGCGAACACTGAAGCTTTCTTT
- | - | TRBJ1-1 | TRBV7-6 | 14 | CASSLAQGNTEAFF | TGTGCCAGCAGCTTAGCACAGGGAAACACTGAAGCTTTCTTT
- | TRBD2 | TRBJ2-3 | TRBV4-1 | 16 | CASSQVGTSATDTQYF | TGCGCCAGCAGCCAAGTTGGGACTAGCGCCACAGATACGCAGTATTTT